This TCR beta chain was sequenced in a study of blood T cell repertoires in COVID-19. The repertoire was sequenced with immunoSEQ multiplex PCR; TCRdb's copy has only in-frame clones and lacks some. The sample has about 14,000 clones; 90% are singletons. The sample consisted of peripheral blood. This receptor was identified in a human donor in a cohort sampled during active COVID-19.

CDR3 amino acids: CASSYIEGAPGGYTF. The DNA of the CDR3 is TGTGCCAGCAGTTACATTGAGGGGGCGCCGGGCGGCTACACCTTC. The chain carries TRBV6-6 and TRBJ1-2; TRBD1 matches at 7 bases. V was pared by 2 bases and J by 8 bases, with 11 bases of the junction left unmatched. This CDR3 comprises 15 residues. From germline, CDR1 is MNHNY and CDR2 SVGAGI (reference sequence).